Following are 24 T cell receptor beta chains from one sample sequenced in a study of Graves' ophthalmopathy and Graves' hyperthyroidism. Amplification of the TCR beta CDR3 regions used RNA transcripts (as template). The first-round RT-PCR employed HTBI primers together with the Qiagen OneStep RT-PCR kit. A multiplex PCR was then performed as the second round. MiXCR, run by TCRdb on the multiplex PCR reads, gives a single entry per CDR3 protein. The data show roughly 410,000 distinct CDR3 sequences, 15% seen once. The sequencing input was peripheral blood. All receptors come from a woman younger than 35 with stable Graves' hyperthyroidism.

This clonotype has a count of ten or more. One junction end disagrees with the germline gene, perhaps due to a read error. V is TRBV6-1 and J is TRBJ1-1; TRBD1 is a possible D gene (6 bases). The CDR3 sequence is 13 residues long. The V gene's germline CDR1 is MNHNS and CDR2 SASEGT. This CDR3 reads CASREGENTEAFF. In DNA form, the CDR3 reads TGTGCCAGCCGTGAGGGGGAAAACACTGAAGCTTTCTTT.

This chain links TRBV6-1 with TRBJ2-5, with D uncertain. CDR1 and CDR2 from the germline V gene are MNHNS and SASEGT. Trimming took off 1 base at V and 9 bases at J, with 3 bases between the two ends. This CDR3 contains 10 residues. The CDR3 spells CASSEGAQYF. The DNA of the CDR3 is TGTGCCAGCAGTGAAGGAGCCCAGTACTTC.

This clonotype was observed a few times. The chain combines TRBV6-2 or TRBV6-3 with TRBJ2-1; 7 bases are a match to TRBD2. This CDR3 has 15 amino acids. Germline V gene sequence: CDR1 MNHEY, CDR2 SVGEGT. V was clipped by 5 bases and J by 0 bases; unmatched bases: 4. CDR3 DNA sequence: TGTGCCAGCAGTGCACTAGCGATCTCCTACAATGAGCAGTTCTTC. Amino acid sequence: CASSALAISYNEQFF.

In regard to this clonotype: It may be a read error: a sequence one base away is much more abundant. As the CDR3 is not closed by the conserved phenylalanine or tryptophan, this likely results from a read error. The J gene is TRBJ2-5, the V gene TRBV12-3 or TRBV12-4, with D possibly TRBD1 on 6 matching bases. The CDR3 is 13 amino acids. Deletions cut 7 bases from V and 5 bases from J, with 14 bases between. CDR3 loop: CASTGTSLETQYL. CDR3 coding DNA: TGTGCCAGCACCGGGACATCCTTGGAGACCCAGTACCTC.

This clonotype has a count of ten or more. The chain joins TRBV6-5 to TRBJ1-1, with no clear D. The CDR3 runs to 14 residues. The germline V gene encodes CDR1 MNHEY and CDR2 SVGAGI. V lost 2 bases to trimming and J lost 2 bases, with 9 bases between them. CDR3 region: CASSYRVSNTEAFF. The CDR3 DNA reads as TGTGCCAGCAGTTACAGGGTCTCCAACACTGAAGCTTTCTTT.

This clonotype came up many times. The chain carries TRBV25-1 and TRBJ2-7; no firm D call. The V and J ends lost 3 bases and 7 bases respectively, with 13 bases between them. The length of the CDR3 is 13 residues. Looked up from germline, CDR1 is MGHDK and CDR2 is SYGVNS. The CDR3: CASSDKKGWEQYF. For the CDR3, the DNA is TGTGCCAGCAGTGATAAAAAGGGTTGGGAGCAGTACTTC.

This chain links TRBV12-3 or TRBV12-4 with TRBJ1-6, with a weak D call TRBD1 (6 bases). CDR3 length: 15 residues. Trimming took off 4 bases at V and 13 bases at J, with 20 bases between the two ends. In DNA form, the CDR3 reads TGTGCCAGCAGTTCACAGGGCCGGGGGTTCGGGCCCCTCCACTTT. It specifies CASSSQGRGFGPLHF.

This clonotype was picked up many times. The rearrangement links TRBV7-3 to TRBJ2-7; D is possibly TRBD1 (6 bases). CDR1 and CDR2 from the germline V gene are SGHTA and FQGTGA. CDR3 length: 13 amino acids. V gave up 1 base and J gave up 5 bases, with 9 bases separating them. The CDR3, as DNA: TGTGCCAGCAGCTTAAACAACAGGGACGAGCAGTACTTC. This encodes CASSLNNRDEQYF.

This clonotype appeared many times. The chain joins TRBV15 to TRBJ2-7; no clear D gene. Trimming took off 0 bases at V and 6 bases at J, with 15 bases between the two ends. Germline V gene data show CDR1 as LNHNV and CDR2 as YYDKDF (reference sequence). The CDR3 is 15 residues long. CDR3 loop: CATSRDRLLVREQYF. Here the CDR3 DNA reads TGTGCCACCAGCAGAGATAGACTCCTCGTGCGCGAGCAGTACTTC.

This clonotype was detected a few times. This CDR3 is CASSRDPTRGYTF. The CDR3 nucleotides are TGTGCCAGCAGCAGGGACCCCACACGAGGCTACACCTTC. The V call is TRBV6-1, the J call TRBJ1-2; tentatively, D is TRBD1 (5 bases). The CDR3 is 13 amino acids. Germline V lookup: CDR1 MNHNS, CDR2 SASEGT. Deletions cut 6 bases from V and 8 bases from J, with 16 bases between.

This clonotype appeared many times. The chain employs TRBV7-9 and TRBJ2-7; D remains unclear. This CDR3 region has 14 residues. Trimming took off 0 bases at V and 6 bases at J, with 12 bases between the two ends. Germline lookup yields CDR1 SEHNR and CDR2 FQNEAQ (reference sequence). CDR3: CASSLAGSRTEQYF. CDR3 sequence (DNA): TGTGCCAGCAGCTTAGCGGGAAGCCGAACCGAGCAGTACTTC.

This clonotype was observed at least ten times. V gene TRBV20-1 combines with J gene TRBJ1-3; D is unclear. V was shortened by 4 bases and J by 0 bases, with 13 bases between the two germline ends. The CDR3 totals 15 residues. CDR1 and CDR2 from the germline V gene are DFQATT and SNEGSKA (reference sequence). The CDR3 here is CSATSPTPSGNTIYF. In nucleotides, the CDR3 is TGCAGTGCTACAAGTCCTACTCCCTCTGGAAACACCATATATTTT.

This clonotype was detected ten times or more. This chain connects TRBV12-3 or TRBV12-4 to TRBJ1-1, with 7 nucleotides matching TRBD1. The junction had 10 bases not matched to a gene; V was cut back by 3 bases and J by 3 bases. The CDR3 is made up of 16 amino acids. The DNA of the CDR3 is TGTGCCAGCAGTTTTGGGACAGCCCAATGGGACACTGAAGCTTTCTTT. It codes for CASSFGTAQWDTEAFF.

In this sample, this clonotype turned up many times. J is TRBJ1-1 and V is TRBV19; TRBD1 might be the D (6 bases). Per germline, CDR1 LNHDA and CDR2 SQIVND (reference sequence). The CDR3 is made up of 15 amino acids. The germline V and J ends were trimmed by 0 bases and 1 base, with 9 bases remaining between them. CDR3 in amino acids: CASSIDRGANTEAFF. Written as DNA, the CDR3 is TGTGCCAGTAGTATAGATCGGGGGGCGAACACTGAAGCTTTCTTT.

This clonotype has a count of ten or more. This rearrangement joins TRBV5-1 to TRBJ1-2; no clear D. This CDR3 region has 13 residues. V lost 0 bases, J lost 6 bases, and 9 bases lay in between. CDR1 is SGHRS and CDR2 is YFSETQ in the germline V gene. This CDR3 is CASSLVQKDGYTF. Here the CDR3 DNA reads TGCGCCAGCAGCTTGGTTCAGAAGGATGGCTACACCTTC. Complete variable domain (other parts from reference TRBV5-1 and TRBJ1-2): KAGVTQTPRYLIKTRGQQVTLSCSPISGHRSVSWYQQTPGQGLQFLFEYFSETQRNKGNFPGRFSGRQFSNSRSEMNVSTLELGDSALYLCASSLVQKDGYTFGSGTRLTVV.

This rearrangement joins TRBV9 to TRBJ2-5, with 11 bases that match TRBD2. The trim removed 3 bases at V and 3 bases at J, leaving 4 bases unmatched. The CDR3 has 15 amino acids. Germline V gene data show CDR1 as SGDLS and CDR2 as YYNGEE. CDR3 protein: CASSGSGGAEETQYF. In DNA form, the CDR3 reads TGTGCCAGCAGCGGTAGCGGGGGGGCCGAAGAGACCCAGTACTTC. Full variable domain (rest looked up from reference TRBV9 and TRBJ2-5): DSGVTQTPKHLITATGQRVTLRCSPRSGDLSVYWYQQSLDQGLQFLIQYYNGEERAKGNILERFSAQQFPDLHSELNLSSLELGDSALYFCASSGSGGAEETQYFGPGTRLLVL.

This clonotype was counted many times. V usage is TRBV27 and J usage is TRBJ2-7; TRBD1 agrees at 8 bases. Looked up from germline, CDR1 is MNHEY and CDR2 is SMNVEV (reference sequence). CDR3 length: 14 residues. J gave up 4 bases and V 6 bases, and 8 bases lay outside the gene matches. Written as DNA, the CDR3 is TGTGCCAGCAGCTCGCAGGGGGCGCTTTACGAGCAGTACTTC. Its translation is CASSSQGALYEQYF.

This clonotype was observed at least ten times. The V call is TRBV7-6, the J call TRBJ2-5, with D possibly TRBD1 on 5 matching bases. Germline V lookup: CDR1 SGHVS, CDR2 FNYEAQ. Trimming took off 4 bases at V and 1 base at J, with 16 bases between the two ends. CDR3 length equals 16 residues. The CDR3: CASSSLGLTAQETQYF. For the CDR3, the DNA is TGTGCCAGCAGCTCCCTGGGGCTGACAGCCCAAGAGACCCAGTACTTC. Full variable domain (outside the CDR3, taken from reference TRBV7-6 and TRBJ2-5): GAGVSQSPRYKVTKRGQDVALRCDPISGHVSLYWYRQALGQGPEFLTYFNYEAQQDKSGLPNDRFSAERPEGSISTLTIQRTEQRDSAMYRCASSSLGLTAQETQYFGPGTRLLVL.

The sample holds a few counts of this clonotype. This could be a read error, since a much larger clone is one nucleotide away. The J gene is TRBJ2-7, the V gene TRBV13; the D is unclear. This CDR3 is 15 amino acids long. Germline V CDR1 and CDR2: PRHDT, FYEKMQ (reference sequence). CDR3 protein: CACSLGRPNGYEQYF. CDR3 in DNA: TGTGCCTGCAGCCTTGGGCGCCCCAACGGATACGAGCAGTACTTC.

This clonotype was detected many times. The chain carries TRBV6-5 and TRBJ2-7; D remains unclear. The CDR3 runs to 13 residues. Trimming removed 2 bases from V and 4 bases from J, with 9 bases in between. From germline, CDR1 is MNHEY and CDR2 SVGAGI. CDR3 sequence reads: CASSYHQEYEQYF. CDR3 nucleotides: TGTGCCAGCAGTTACCATCAAGAGTACGAGCAGTACTTC.

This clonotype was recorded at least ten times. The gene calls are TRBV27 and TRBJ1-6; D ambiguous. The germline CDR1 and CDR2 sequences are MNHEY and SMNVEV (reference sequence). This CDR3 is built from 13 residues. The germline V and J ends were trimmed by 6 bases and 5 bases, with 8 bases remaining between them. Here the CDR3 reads CASRTRDNSPLHF. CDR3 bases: TGTGCCAGCAGGACACGGGATAATTCACCCCTCCACTTT.

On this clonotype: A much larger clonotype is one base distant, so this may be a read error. CDR3 bases: TGTGCCAGCAGCTTGGGGGGGGCCCTCCTTTGCAATCAGCCCCAGCATTTT. It is translated as CASSLGGALLCNQPQHF. The J gene is TRBJ1-5, the V gene TRBV5-4; TRBD1 might be the D (6 bases). CDR1 is SGHNT, CDR2 YYREEE, per germline (reference sequence). Trimming removed 0 bases from V and 2 bases from J, with 15 bases in between. This CDR3 is 17 amino acids long.

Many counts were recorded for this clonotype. The CDR3 DNA sequence: TGTGCCACCCTTACGGGGGACTATGGCTACACCTTC. Translated: CATLTGDYGYTF. The genes are TRBV7-9 and TRBJ1-2, with TRBD1 as a possible D gene (5 bases). V shed 10 bases and J shed 3 bases, with 12 bases lying between them. CDR1 SEHNR and CDR2 FQNEAQ come from the germline V gene (reference sequence). This CDR3 is 12 amino acids long.

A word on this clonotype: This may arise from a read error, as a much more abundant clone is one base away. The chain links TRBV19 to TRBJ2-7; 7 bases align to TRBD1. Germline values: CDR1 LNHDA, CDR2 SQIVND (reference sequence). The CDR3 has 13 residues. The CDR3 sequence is CASSIGRGYDQYF. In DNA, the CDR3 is TGTGCCAGTAGTATAGGCAGGGGGTACGATCAGTACTTC.